This section outlines one T cell receptor beta chain sequence together with its context. The germline V gene has CDR1 SGHTS and CDR2 YDEGEE. This CDR3 region has 16 residues. Trimming took 4 bases from V and 4 from J; bases not matched to a gene: 11. This record belongs to a study of T cell changes during pregnancy in multiple sclerosis. The repertoire was sequenced with immunoSEQ multiplex PCR; TCRdb's copy has only in-frame clones and lacks some. The profile shows roughly 40,000 clones, more than 80% of them singletons. The receptor's source is a female donor with multiple sclerosis, enrolled in a pregnancy study. The V call is TRBV5-8, the J call TRBJ2-5, with 9 bases fitting TRBD2. Here the sequenced sample was CD4+ T cells from peripheral blood mononuclear cells, taken in the third trimester of pregnancy. CDR3 amino acids: CASSPGWAGGLETQYF. CDR3 nucleotides: TGTGCCAGCAGCCCTGGCTGGGCGGGGGGGCTAGAGACCCAGTACTTC.